These T cell receptor beta chains were read from a single sample in a study of cytomegalovirus exposure and HLA in healthy donors. The assay was immunoSEQ multiplex PCR, and TCRdb's table has in-frame clones only and misses some. The data contain about 130,000 clones, around 83% of them singletons. Sequencing was performed on PBMCs. Receptors were obtained from a girl aged 2-15 years in good health and CMV-seronegative. Each CDR3 is given with its conserved first and last residue. The D gene is left open where the match is weak. Rows give clone size only sometimes, using once, few, many, or a class for an expanded clone.

v_call	clone_size	j_call	d_call	cdr3_aa	cdr3_nt
TRBV11-3	.	TRBJ2-7	.	CASSPAGGYEQYF	TGTGCCAGCAGCCCCGCCGGCGGGTACGAGCAGTACTTC
TRBV7-2	.	TRBJ2-5	.	CASSHSRGFGGQETQYF	TGTGCCAGCAGCCATAGCCGGGGGTTTGGGGGACAAGAGACCCAGTACTTC
TRBV4-1	few	TRBJ2-1	TRBD2	CASSQTPGLATPVTDEQFF	TGCGCCAGCAGCCAAACCCCGGGACTAGCCACCCCGGTAACGGATGAGCAGTTCTTC
TRBV6-1	.	TRBJ1-2	TRBD1	CASSGQGYGYTF	TGTGCCAGCAGTGGACAGGGATATGGCTACACCTTC
TRBV29-1	once	TRBJ2-1	.	CTIEQSYNEQFF	TGCACCATTGAGCAGTCCTACAATGAGCAGTTCTTC
TRBV11-2	.	TRBJ1-1	.	CASSFGGGTEAFF	TGTGCCAGCAGCTTTGGGGGAGGCACTGAAGCTTTCTTT
TRBV29-1	.	TRBJ1-1	.	CSVERIIMNTEAFF	TGCAGCGTTGAGCGGATAATCATGAACACTGAAGCTTTCTTT
TRBV9	few	TRBJ2-7	.	CASSVGRSSYEQYF	TGTGCCAGCAGCGTAGGCCGGAGCTCCTACGAGCAGTACTTC
TRBV30	.	TRBJ1-6	.	CAWRDSLHSPLHF	TGTGCCTGGAGGGACAGTTTACATTCACCCCTCCACTTT
TRBV30	.	TRBJ2-5	.	CAWSEGGAQETQYF	TGTGCCTGGAGTGAAGGGGGGGCCCAAGAGACCCAGTACTTC
TRBV7-9	.	TRBJ2-7	.	CASSSTEYEQYF	TGTGCCAGCAGCTCCACAGAATACGAGCAGTACTTC
TRBV2	medium-sized	TRBJ2-1	TRBD1	CASSGKGQSYNEQFF	TGTGCCAGCAGTGGGAAGGGACAGAGTTACAATGAGCAGTTCTTC
TRBV4-1	.	TRBJ2-7	TRBD1	CASSQVLQGAVSYEQYF	TGCGCCAGCAGCCAAGTTCTACAGGGGGCCGTTTCCTACGAGCAGTACTTC
TRBV7-2	.	TRBJ2-7	TRBD2	CASSNHGGSGTTDRYF	TGTGCCAGCTCCAACCATGGGGGATCCGGGACTACCGATCGGTACTTC
TRBV27	.	TRBJ1-4	.	CASSYGQEKLFF	TGTGCCAGCAGTTACGGACAGGAAAAACTGTTTTTT
TRBV28	.	TRBJ2-1	TRBD2	CASETSGRPYNEQFF	TGTGCCAGCGAAACTAGCGGGAGGCCGTACAATGAGCAGTTCTTC
TRBV7-9	.	TRBJ1-4	TRBD1	CASSLGTGRNEKLFF	TGTGCCAGCAGCTTAGGGACAGGGAGGAATGAAAAACTGTTTTTT
TRBV5-1	.	TRBJ2-7	TRBD1	CASSLGALRDRPYEQYF	TGCGCCAGCAGCCTGGGCGCACTAAGGGACAGGCCCTACGAGCAGTACTTC
TRBV19	once	TRBJ1-1	TRBD1	CASSIGQGASEAFF	TGTGCCAGTAGTATTGGGCAGGGGGCTTCTGAAGCTTTCTTT
TRBV6-4	.	TRBJ2-1	TRBD2	CASSLRTSGRNEQFF	TGTGCCAGCAGTCTTCGGACTAGCGGGAGAAATGAGCAGTTCTTC
TRBV5-4	.	TRBJ2-1	.	CASGRETYNEQFF	TGTGCCAGCGGACGGGAAACCTACAATGAGCAGTTCTTC
TRBV28	.	TRBJ1-1	TRBD1	CASRDRGSIGGTEAFF	TGTGCCAGCAGGGACAGGGGGTCCATTGGTGGCACTGAAGCTTTCTTT
TRBV19	.	TRBJ2-1	TRBD2	CASSIFKREWAYNEQFF	TGTGCCAGTAGTATCTTTAAGCGGGAGTGGGCCTACAATGAGCAGTTCTTC
TRBV7-9	.	TRBJ1-2	.	CASSLPHEDGYTF	TGTGCCAGCAGCTTACCACATGAGGATGGCTACACCTTC
TRBV4-3	.	TRBJ2-7	.	CASSQDKWGAEQYF	TGCGCCAGCAGCCAAGATAAGTGGGGAGCCGAGCAGTACTTC
TRBV5-3	.	TRBJ2-7	TRBD2	CARSFARDYSYEQYF	TGTGCCAGAAGCTTCGCAAGGGACTACTCCTACGAGCAGTACTTC
TRBV13	.	TRBJ1-3	.	CASSLESSGNTIYF	TGTGCCAGCAGCTTAGAGAGCTCTGGAAACACCATATATTTT
TRBV29-1	.	TRBJ1-1	.	CSGRGRMNTEAFF	TGCAGCGGGCGGGGACGTATGAACACTGAAGCTTTCTTT
TRBV28	.	TRBJ2-5	.	CASSFPRATQYF	TGTGCCAGCAGTTTCCCCCGCGCGACCCAGTACTTC
TRBV4-1	.	TRBJ2-1	TRBD2	CASSQDSGTRNYNEQFF	TGCGCCAGCAGCCAAGACTCCGGGACTAGGAACTACAATGAGCAGTTCTTC
TRBV5-4	.	TRBJ2-1	TRBD1	CASSPGQGIYNEQFF	TGTGCCAGCAGCCCAGGACAGGGCATATACAATGAGCAGTTCTTC
TRBV27	.	TRBJ2-7	.	CARRAGAYEQYF	TGTGCCAGACGGGCAGGGGCATACGAGCAGTACTTC
TRBV19	.	TRBJ1-2	.	CASSTGANYGYTF	TGTGCCAGTAGTACAGGCGCTAACTATGGCTACACCTTC
TRBV5-1	.	TRBJ2-3	TRBD2	CASTPHLLAGGITDTQYF	TGCGCCAGCACCCCCCACCTTCTAGCGGGCGGGATCACAGATACGCAGTATTTT
TRBV6-5	.	TRBJ2-7	TRBD1	CASSYYGQGSSYEQYF	TGTGCCAGCAGTTACTACGGACAGGGAAGCTCCTACGAGCAGTACTTC
TRBV28	.	TRBJ2-7	.	CASMSGQTYEQYF	TGTGCCAGCATGAGCGGGCAGACCTACGAGCAGTACTTC